The clone carrying this T cell receptor beta chain occurred many times. As yet, its antigen is unknown. The sample is drawn from a study of identical twins. Study conclusions and caveats: High-abundance cord blood beta clonotypes had fewer insertions; memory repertoires showed none. Out-of-frame alpha sequences shared by twins were enriched for low generation probability.

TCRdb redid the calling of the 5' RACE reads with MiXCR, one entry per CDR3 protein. In the table there are 640,000 or so distinct CDR3 sequences, approximately 6.1% of which are singletons. Healthy Caucasians supplied all donations. The V end lost 4 bases, the J end lost 2 bases, and 9 bases lay between the germline ends. The CDR3 covers 14 residues. Sequenced sample: naive T cells sorted from blood. This chain joins TRBV12-3 or TRBV12-4 and TRBJ1-5; the D gene is possibly TRBD1 (6 bases). The TCR originated in a man aged 18 to 35 in good health. The CDR3 spells CASSSHRGNQPQHF. The DNA of the CDR3 is TGTGCCAGCAGTTCCCACAGGGGCAATCAGCCCCAGCATTTT.